This passage covers 17 T cell receptor beta chains from one sample sequenced in a study of regulatory T cells in long-lasting Graves disease. Time point specified: newly diagnosed GD, antithyroid drugs for less than 3 months. Following extraction of RNA from PBMCs, that RNA was used to make the TCR library. Construction of TCR beta libraries relied on iRepertoire HTBI primers and on Arm-PCR targeting CDR3 regions. One entry per CDR3 protein, called by TCRdb with MiXCR from the multiplex PCR reads. The sample has 450,000 to 700,000 distinct CDR3 sequences; less than 15% are singletons. This sample also belongs to another study, concerning T cells in Graves' hyperthyroidism and ophthalmopathy.

This material consisted of peripheral blood mononuclear cells (PBMCs), taken at new diagnosis, from a patient treated with antithyroid drugs. Every receptor here comes from a man under 40 with Graves disease.

Ten or more counts support this clonotype. The chain links TRBV12-3 or TRBV12-4 to TRBJ2-2; a weak D match, TRBD2 (5 bases). The CDR3 has 16 amino acids. V lost 2 bases, J lost 3 bases, and 13 bases lay in between. CDR3 loop: CASSLIGLLYTGELFF. The CDR3 nucleotides are TGTGCCAGCAGTTTAATAGGACTCCTCTACACCGGGGAGCTGTTTTTT.

This clonotype has ten or more counts. The chain combines TRBV20-1 with TRBJ2-5, with a tentative D call TRBD1 (6 bases). Germline-derived CDR1 and CDR2 are DFQATT and SNEGSKA (reference sequence). The length of the CDR3 is 13 residues. The V gene lost 4 bases and the J gene lost 4 bases, with 13 bases spanning the gap. The CDR3 DNA reads as TGCAGTGCTATTTGGCAGGGGAGAGAGACCCAGTACTTC. This encodes CSAIWQGRETQYF.

The table lists this clonotype with many counts. The chain employs TRBV20-1 and TRBJ2-3; 13 bases map to TRBD2. CDR3 length equals 16 residues. CDR1 is DFQATT, CDR2 SNEGSKA, per germline (reference sequence). V dropped 3 bases and J dropped 3; count of bases not matched to a gene: 6. The CDR3 loop reads CSASPRTSGRTDTQYF. As DNA, the CDR3 is TGCAGTGCTAGTCCCCGGACTAGCGGGAGAACAGATACGCAGTATTTT.

The sample holds many counts of this clonotype. V and J are TRBV11-1 and TRBJ2-3, with D unresolved. This CDR3 contains 14 residues. Trimming took off 2 bases at V and 2 bases at J, with 8 bases between the two ends. Germline loops: CDR1 SGHAT, CDR2 FQDESV (reference sequence). CDR3 DNA: TGTGCCAGCAGCTTACTCGCTTACACAGATACGCAGTATTTT. Its protein is CASSLLAYTDTQYF.

The rearrangement links TRBV5-1 to TRBJ2-3; TRBD2 agrees at 11 bases. CDR1 is SGHRS, CDR2 YFSETQ, per germline. CDR3 length: 16 residues. V lost 4 bases and J lost 6; bases outside the gene matches: 10. The DNA for the CDR3 is TGCGCCAGCAGCCGCTCCCTAGCGGGAGGAGGGGATACGCAGTATTTT. Amino acid sequence: CASSRSLAGGGDTQYF. Based on the CDR3 plus reference TRBV5-1 and TRBJ2-3, the full variable domain is KAGVTQTPRYLIKTRGQQVTLSCSPISGHRSVSWYQQTPGQGLQFLFEYFSETQRNKGNFPGRFSGRQFSNSRSEMNVSTLELGDSALYLCASSRSLAGGGDTQYFGPGTRLTVL.

This clonotype was counted many times. The chain has TRBV5-4 and TRBJ2-5, with 7 bases fitting TRBD1. The germline V gene encodes CDR1 SGHNT and CDR2 YYREEE (reference sequence). CDR3 length: 15 amino acids. V lost 4 bases and J lost 3; bases outside the gene matches: 9. The CDR3: CASSPGDSTEETQYF. The CDR3 DNA reads TGTGCCAGCAGCCCTGGGGACAGCACGGAAGAGACCCAGTACTTC.

The sample holds a few counts of this clonotype. The chain couples TRBV13 to TRBJ2-1; no definite D call. Germline CDR1 and CDR2: PRHDT and FYEKMQ (reference sequence). The CDR3 is 13 amino acids. V lost 5 bases and J 4 bases, leaving 9 bases between the germline ends. CDR3 loop: CASSTRFYNEQFF. The CDR3 DNA follows: TGTGCCAGCAGCACCCGCTTTTACAATGAGCAGTTCTTC. The whole variable domain, remainder taken from reference TRBV13 and TRBJ2-1, is AAGVIQSPRHLIKEKRETATLKCYPIPRHDTVYWYQQGPGQDPQFLISFYEKMQSDKGSIPDRFSAQQFSDYHSELNMSSLELGDSALYFCASSTRFYNEQFFGPGTRLTVL.

Turning to this clonotype: A much larger clone sits a single nucleotide away, making a read error possible. The chain uses TRBV11-1 and TRBJ2-1; 7 nucleotides match TRBD2. This CDR3 has 15 amino acids. Germline assignment: CDR1 SGHAT and CDR2 FQDESV (reference sequence). Unmatched junction bases numbered 5, after V lost 2 bases and J lost 4 bases. The CDR3 loop reads CASSLRDYEYNEQFF. In DNA, the CDR3 is TGTGCCAGCAGCTTACGGGACTACGAATACAATGAGCAGTTCTTC.

The chain joins TRBV12-3 or TRBV12-4 to TRBJ2-5; D gene uncertain. V was clipped by 6 bases and J by 5 bases, with 13 bases between them. The CDR3 sequence is 13 residues long. The CDR3 here is CASSPKHGETQYF. The CDR3 DNA reads TGTGCCAGCAGCCCCAAGCACGGCGAGACCCAGTACTTC.

This clonotype was recorded at least ten times. This chain's CDR3 is CAILNWEGAENEQYF. The CDR3 DNA reads as TGTGCCATCCTCAACTGGGAGGGGGCGGAAAACGAGCAGTACTTC. V gene TRBV10-3 combines with J gene TRBJ2-7, with D possibly being TRBD1 or TRBD2 (7 bases each). CDR1 is ENHRY and CDR2 is SYGVKD in the germline V gene. CDR3 length: 15 amino acids. V was shortened by 8 bases and J by 5 bases, with 22 bases between the two germline ends.

The rearrangement links TRBV20-1 to TRBJ2-4; D might be TRBD2 (7 bases). This CDR3 region has 16 residues. Trimming stripped 3 bases from V and 5 bases from J, with 20 bases between. Germline lookup yields CDR1 DFQATT and CDR2 SNEGSKA (reference sequence). CDR3 sequence reads: CSASGGGGGSQNIQYF. The DNA for the CDR3 is TGCAGTGCTAGTGGGGGCGGGGGCGGATCACAAAACATTCAGTACTTC.

The sample holds many counts of this clonotype. The rearrangement links TRBV7-9 to TRBJ2-5, with TRBD1 matching over 7 bases. Per germline, CDR1 SEHNR and CDR2 FQNEAQ (reference sequence). V shed 5 bases and J 2 bases; nucleotides not matched to a gene: 5. The CDR3 length is 14 residues. CDR3 DNA sequence: TGTGCCAGCAGCGTAAGGGACAGACAAGAGACCCAGTACTTC. Its translation: CASSVRDRQETQYF.

This clonotype was seen at least ten times. The chain links TRBV9 to TRBJ1-2; D gene ambiguous. V shed 0 bases and J shed 4 bases, with 7 bases lying between them. The germline V gene has CDR1 SGDLS and CDR2 YYNGEE. The CDR3 is 13 residues long. The CDR3 bases are TGTGCCAGCAGCGTAGAGGGCGGCTATGGCTACACCTTC. Translating gives CASSVEGGYGYTF.

There are many counts of this clonotype. J is TRBJ2-5 and V is TRBV20-1, with D possibly TRBD2 on 6 matching bases. Germline V gene sequence: CDR1 DFQATT, CDR2 SNEGSKA (reference sequence). Trimming pared 1 base from V and 3 bases from J, leaving 9 bases between. This CDR3 region has 13 residues. The CDR3, as DNA: TGCAGTGCTAGAGGCCCTAGCGAAGAGACCCAGTACTTC. The encoded protein is CSARGPSEETQYF.

This clonotype was observed a handful of times. The gene calls are TRBV5-8 and TRBJ2-2; TRBD2 matches at 8 bases. Germline V CDR1 and CDR2: SGHTS, YDEGEE. This CDR3 spans 17 amino acids. V dropped 3 bases and J dropped 3; count of bases not matched to a gene: 10. The CDR3: CASSSRGGLAHTGELFF. The CDR3 DNA is TGTGCCAGCAGCTCCCGGGGTGGACTAGCCCACACCGGGGAGCTGTTTTTT.

This chain joins TRBV5-6 and TRBJ1-2; TRBD1 matches at 8 bases. The CDR3 spans 15 residues. The germline gives CDR1 SGHDT, CDR2 YYEEEE. The J segment lost 6 bases and the V segment lost 3 bases, leaving 10 bases of the junction unmatched. The CDR3: CASSSVGQGRDGYTF. The CDR3 DNA reads as TGTGCCAGCAGCTCGGTCGGACAGGGAAGGGATGGCTACACCTTC.

As to this clonotype: Given a much more abundant clone one base away, this may be a read error. The chain joins TRBV12-3 or TRBV12-4 to TRBJ2-7; D not resolved. The CDR3 loop spans 11 amino acids. The CDR3 DNA is TGTGCCAGCAGTTTTACGGAAGAGCAGTGCTTC. Amino acid sequence: CASSFTEEQCF.